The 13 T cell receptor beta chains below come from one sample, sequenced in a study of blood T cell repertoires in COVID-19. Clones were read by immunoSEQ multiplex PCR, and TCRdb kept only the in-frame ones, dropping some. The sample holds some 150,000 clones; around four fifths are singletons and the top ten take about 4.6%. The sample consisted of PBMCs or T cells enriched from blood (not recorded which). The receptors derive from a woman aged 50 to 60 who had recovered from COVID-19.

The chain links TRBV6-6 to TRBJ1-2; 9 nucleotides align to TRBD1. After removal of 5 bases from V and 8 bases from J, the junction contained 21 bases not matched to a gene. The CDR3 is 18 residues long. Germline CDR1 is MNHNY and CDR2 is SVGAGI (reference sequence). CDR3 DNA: TGTGCCAGCAGTCACAGTAAAATCTTGGGACAGGGAAGAGAGGGCTACACCTTC. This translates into CASSHSKILGQGREGYTF.

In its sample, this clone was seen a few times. In DNA form, the CDR3 reads TGTGCCAGCAGCGTGACGGGGACAGGGGGGTACACCGGGGAGCTGTTTTTT. Translation gives CASSVTGTGGYTGELFF. The chain is built from TRBV9 and TRBJ2-2; 11 positions match TRBD1. The CDR3 length is 17 residues. CDR1 is SGDLS and CDR2 is YYNGEE in the germline V gene. The trim removed 2 bases at V and 3 bases at J, leaving 6 bases unmatched.

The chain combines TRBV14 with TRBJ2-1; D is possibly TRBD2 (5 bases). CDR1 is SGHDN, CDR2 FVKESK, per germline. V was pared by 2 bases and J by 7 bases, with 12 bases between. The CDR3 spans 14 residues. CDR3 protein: CASSQPGVGNEQFF. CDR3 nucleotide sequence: TGTGCCAGCAGCCAACCCGGGGTGGGGAATGAGCAGTTCTTC. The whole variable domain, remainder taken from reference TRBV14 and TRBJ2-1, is EAGVTQFPSHSVIEKGQTVTLRCDPISGHDNLYWYRRVMGKEIKFLLHFVKESKQDESGMPNNRFLAERTGGTYSTLKVQPAELEDSGVYFCASSQPGVGNEQFFGPGTRLTVL.

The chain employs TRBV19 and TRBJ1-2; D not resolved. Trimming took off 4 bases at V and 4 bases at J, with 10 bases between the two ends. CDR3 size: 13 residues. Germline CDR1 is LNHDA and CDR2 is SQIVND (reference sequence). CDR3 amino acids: CASSKGVTYGYTF. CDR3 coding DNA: TGTGCCAGTAGTAAGGGAGTGACCTATGGCTACACCTTC. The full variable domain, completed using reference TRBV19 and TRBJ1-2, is DGGITQSPKYLFRKEGQNVTLSCEQNLNHDAMYWYRQDPGQGLRLIYYSQIVNDFQKGDIAEGYSVSREKKESFPLTVTSAQKNPTAFYLCASSKGVTYGYTFGSGTRLTVV.

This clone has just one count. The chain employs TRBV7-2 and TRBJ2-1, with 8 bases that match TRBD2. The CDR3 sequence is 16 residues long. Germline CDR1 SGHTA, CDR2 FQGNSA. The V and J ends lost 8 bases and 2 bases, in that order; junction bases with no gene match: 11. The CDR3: CASSRTSISPYNEQFF. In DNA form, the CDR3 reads TGTGCCAGCTCAAGGACTAGCATCAGCCCCTACAATGAGCAGTTCTTC. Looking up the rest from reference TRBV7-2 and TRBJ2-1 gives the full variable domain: GAGVSQSPSNKVTEKGKDVELRCDPISGHTALYWYRQSLGQGLEFLIYFQGNSAPDKSGLPSDRFSAERTGGSVSTLTIQRTQQEDSAVYLCASSRTSISPYNEQFFGPGTRLTVL.

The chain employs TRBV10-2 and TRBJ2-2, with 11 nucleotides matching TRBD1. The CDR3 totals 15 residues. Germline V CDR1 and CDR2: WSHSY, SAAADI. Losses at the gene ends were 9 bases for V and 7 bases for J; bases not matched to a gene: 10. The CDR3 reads CASNTGTGGRGELFF. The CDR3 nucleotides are TGCGCCAGTAACACCGGGACAGGGGGGCGCGGGGAGCTGTTTTTT.

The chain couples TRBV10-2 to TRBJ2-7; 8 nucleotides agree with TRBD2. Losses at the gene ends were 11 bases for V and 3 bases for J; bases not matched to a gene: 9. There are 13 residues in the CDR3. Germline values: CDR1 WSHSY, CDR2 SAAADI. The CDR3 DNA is TGCGCCCTCAGGGAGCGGGAGCACTACGAGCAGTACGTC. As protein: CALREREHYEQYV.

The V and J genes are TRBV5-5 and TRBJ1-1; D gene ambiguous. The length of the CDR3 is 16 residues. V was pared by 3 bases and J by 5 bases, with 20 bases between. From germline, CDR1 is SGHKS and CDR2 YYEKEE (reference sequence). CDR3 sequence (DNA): TGTGCCAGCAGCTCTCGTGGAGTCCGGGGTGGGACTGAAGCTTTCTTT. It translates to CASSSRGVRGGTEAFF.

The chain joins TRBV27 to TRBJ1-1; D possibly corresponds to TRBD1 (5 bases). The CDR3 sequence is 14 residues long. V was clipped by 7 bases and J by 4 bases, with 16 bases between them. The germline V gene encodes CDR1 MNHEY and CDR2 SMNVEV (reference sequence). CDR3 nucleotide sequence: TGTGCCAGCACCCCATGGGGGGGTGGCACTGAAGCTTTCTTT. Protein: CASTPWGGGTEAFF.

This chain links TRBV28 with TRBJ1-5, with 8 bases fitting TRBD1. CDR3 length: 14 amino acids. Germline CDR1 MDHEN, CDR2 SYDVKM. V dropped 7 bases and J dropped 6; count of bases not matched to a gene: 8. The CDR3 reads CASTGTGGRQPQHF. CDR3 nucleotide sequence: TGTGCCAGCACTGGGACAGGTGGCCGTCAGCCCCAGCATTTT.

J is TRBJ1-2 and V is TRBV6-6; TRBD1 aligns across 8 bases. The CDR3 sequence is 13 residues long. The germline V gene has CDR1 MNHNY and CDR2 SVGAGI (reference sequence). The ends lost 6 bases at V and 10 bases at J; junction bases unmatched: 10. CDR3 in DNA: TGTGCCAGCAGCGCGACAGGGGACATGTCCTACACCTTC. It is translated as CASSATGDMSYTF.

The CDR3: CASSLALLRGTGNTIYF. For the CDR3, the DNA is TGTGCCAGCAGCTTAGCCCTTTTGCGGGGAACTGGAAACACCATATATTTT. V is TRBV11-2 and J is TRBJ1-3; D not certain. The germline CDR1 and CDR2 sequences are SGHAT and FQNNGV. V lost 1 base and J lost 2, with 15 bases in between. This CDR3 region has 17 residues.

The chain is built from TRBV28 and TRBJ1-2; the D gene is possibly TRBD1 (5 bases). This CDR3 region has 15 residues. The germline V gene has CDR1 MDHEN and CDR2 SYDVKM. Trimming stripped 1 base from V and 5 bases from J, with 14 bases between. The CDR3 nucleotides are TGTGCCAGCAGTTTATTGCCAGGGCTTAGGTATGGCTACACCTTC. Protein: CASSLLPGLRYGYTF.